The 17 T cell receptor beta chains below all came from one sample that was sequenced in a study of cytomegalovirus exposure and HLA in healthy donors. Amplification used 60 Vbeta primers and 13 Jbeta primers. Profiled with immunoSEQ multiplex PCR; TCRdb holds only in-frame clones, not every one. The data contain about 140,000 clones, around three quarters of them seen just once; the ten biggest clones take up approximately 6.2%. The source material was PBMCs. The receptors here all came from a man aged 40-55 years in good health and CMV-seropositive.

The chain has TRBV4-3 and TRBJ2-1; the D gene is possibly TRBD1 (6 bases). Germline CDR1 and CDR2: LGHNA and YSLEER. The CDR3 has 16 residues. The V end lost 2 bases, the J end lost 4 bases, and 15 bases lay between the germline ends. The CDR3 protein is CASSQTPGERYNEQFF. CDR3 coding DNA: TGCGCCAGCAGCCAAACTCCAGGGGAAAGGTACAATGAGCAGTTCTTC.

The CDR3 bases are TGTGCCAGCAGCCCTCCACTAGCGGGAGTCTTCACAGATACGCAGTATTTT. As protein: CASSPPLAGVFTDTQYF. The chain has TRBV4-2 and TRBJ2-3; 11 bases line up with TRBD2. Germline values: CDR1 LGHNA, CDR2 YNFKEQ. Trimming took 4 bases from V and 2 from J; bases not matched to a gene: 8. The CDR3 runs 17 residues.

This sequence joins TRBV7-2 and TRBJ1-1; 8 positions match TRBD1. This CDR3 spans 15 amino acids. The germline CDR1 and CDR2 sequences are SGHTA and FQGNSA. V dropped 0 bases and J dropped 7; count of bases not matched to a gene: 7. CDR3 sequence reads: CASSLASGGMIEAFF. CDR3 DNA: TGTGCCAGCAGCTTAGCCTCAGGGGGCATGATTGAAGCTTTCTTT.

The chain joins TRBV5-1 to TRBJ1-1; 7 bases match TRBD1. CDR1 is SGHRS, CDR2 YFSETQ, per germline. V lost 4 bases, J lost 5 bases, and 17 bases stayed unmatched. CDR3 length equals 17 residues. Here the CDR3 reads CASSPSGTEIRGTEAFF. The CDR3 DNA reads as TGCGCCAGCAGCCCCTCCGGGACAGAGATTCGGGGGACTGAAGCTTTCTTT.

The chain employs TRBV19 and TRBJ2-3; 7 nucleotides line up with TRBD1. Losses at the gene ends were 4 bases for V and 0 bases for J; bases not matched to a gene: 10. This CDR3 is 17 amino acids long. Germline V gives CDR1 LNHDA, CDR2 SQIVND (reference sequence). The CDR3 protein is CASSTRQGVSSTDTQYF. DNA for the CDR3: TGTGCCAGTAGTACACGGCAGGGGGTCTCTAGCACAGATACGCAGTATTTT.

In its sample, this clone was seen a few times. This rearrangement joins TRBV28 to TRBJ1-5; D ambiguous. CDR1 MDHEN and CDR2 SYDVKM come from the germline V gene. This CDR3 has 9 amino acids. Trimming took 8 bases from V and 9 from J, leaving 5 bases between them. DNA of the CDR3: TGTGCCAGCGGGAGGCCCCAGCATTTT. Its protein product is CASGRPQHF.

The chain couples TRBV5-1 to TRBJ2-7; the match to TRBD2 covers 9 bases. The CDR3 has 17 amino acids. Germline CDR1 SGHRS, CDR2 YFSETQ. V trimming: 3 bases; J trimming: 3 bases; junction bases outside the gene matches: 13. The CDR3 protein is CASSSRLLAGPYYEQYF. CDR3 DNA: TGCGCCAGCAGCTCCCGTTTGCTAGCGGGGCCCTACTACGAGCAGTACTTC. The complete variable domain, with remaining parts taken from reference TRBV5-1 and TRBJ2-7, reads KAGVTQTPRYLIKTRGQQVTLSCSPISGHRSVSWYQQTPGQGLQFLFEYFSETQRNKGNFPGRFSGRQFSNSRSEMNVSTLELGDSALYLCASSSRLLAGPYYEQYFGPGTRLTVT.

The V and J genes are TRBV7-9 and TRBJ2-7; 8 nucleotides agree with TRBD1. Germline V lookup: CDR1 SEHNR, CDR2 FQNEAQ (reference sequence). This CDR3 spans 14 amino acids. V was clipped by 5 bases and J by 5 bases; unmatched bases: 8. The DNA of the CDR3 is TGTGCCAGCAGCCGAGGACAGGGAGCTAACGAGCAGTACTTC. The encoded protein is CASSRGQGANEQYF. The full variable domain, completed using reference TRBV7-9 and TRBJ2-7, is DTGVSQNPRHKITKRGQNVTFRCDPISEHNRLYWYRQTLGQGPEFLTYFQNEAQLEKSRLLSDRFSAERPKGSFSTLEIQRTEQGDSAMYLCASSRGQGANEQYFGPGTRLTVT.

This chain links TRBV5-1 with TRBJ2-2; 7 bases fit TRBD1. The CDR3 spans 15 residues. Trimming cost V 0 bases and J 4 bases; bases outside gene matches: 3. The germline gives CDR1 SGHRS, CDR2 YFSETQ. This chain's CDR3 is CASSLGDRVTGELFF. The CDR3 coding sequence is TGCGCCAGCAGCTTGGGAGACAGGGTCACCGGGGAGCTGTTTTTT.

The gene calls are TRBV4-3 and TRBJ2-5; D might be TRBD1 (5 bases). This CDR3 spans 17 amino acids. V was shortened by 1 base and J by 1 base, with 16 bases between the two germline ends. Germline-derived CDR1 and CDR2 are LGHNA and YSLEER. CDR3 coding DNA: TGCGCCAGCAGCCAAGTCTGGGGCGACCCGTCCCAAGAGACCCAGTACTTC. This encodes CASSQVWGDPSQETQYF.

The CDR3 here is CASSYRQGRANEQFF. CDR3 coding DNA: TGTGCCAGCAGTTATCGACAGGGGCGAGCCAATGAGCAGTTCTTC. The rearrangement links TRBV6-6 to TRBJ2-1; TRBD1 aligns across 8 bases. The CDR3 is 15 residues long. Losses at the gene ends were 3 bases for V and 6 bases for J; bases not matched to a gene: 7. The germline V gene encodes CDR1 MNHNY and CDR2 SVGAGI (reference sequence).

The chain combines TRBV27 with TRBJ2-7, with D perhaps matching TRBD1 (5 bases). The CDR3 sequence is 15 residues long. Germline V lookup: CDR1 MNHEY, CDR2 SMNVEV (reference sequence). Trimming stripped 2 bases from V and 3 bases from J, with 14 bases between. The CDR3, as DNA: TGTGCCAGCAGTTTAGAGGCTGGGGCTAGCTACGAGCAGTACTTC. It yields the protein CASSLEAGASYEQYF.

V usage is TRBV11-3 and J usage is TRBJ2-1, with TRBD2 identical over 12 bases. CDR3 length: 20 amino acids. Trimming at V came to 5 bases and at J to 2 bases, leaving 16 bases not matched to a gene. Germline V gene data show CDR1 as SGHNT and CDR2 as YENEEA. CDR3 DNA: TGTGCCAGCAGCACCGGCGGACTAGCGGGGAACGTTAGACCCTACAATGAGCAGTTCTTC. It codes for CASSTGGLAGNVRPYNEQFF.

The chain recombines TRBV4-3 with TRBJ1-3; possible D gene TRBD1, 6 bases. The ends were cut back, 5 bases at V and 4 bases at J, with 15 bases in the middle. Germline assignment: CDR1 LGHNA and CDR2 YSLEER. There are 15 residues in the CDR3. DNA for the CDR3: TGCGCCAGCAGCGCAAACAGGGTCGAAGGAAACACCATATATTTT. This sequence encodes CASSANRVEGNTIYF.

CDR3 residues: CASSNMNTEAFF. The CDR3 nucleotides are TGTGCCAGTAGTAACATGAACACTGAAGCTTTCTTT. The chain employs TRBV19 and TRBJ1-1, with unresolved D. There are 12 residues in the CDR3. V was shortened by 4 bases and J by 0 bases, with 3 bases between the two germline ends. Germline CDR1 is LNHDA and CDR2 is SQIVND (reference sequence).

DNA for the CDR3: TGTGCCAGCAGTTCCGCAGGCCAAGGCTATGGCTACACCTTC. Its translation is CASSSAGQGYGYTF. This chain links TRBV28 with TRBJ1-2; D not resolved. Germline CDR1 reads MDHEN; CDR2 reads SYDVKM. V was cut by 4 bases and J by 4 bases, with 13 bases left in between. The CDR3 length is 14 residues.

The chain has TRBV7-6 and TRBJ2-1, with TRBD1 matching over 8 bases. Trimming took 4 bases from V and 6 from J; bases not matched to a gene: 8. Germline loops: CDR1 SGHVS, CDR2 FNYEAQ. CDR3 length: 15 residues. The CDR3 bases are TGTGCCAGCAGCTCCGGACAGGGATACGGCAATGAGCAGTTCTTC. Its protein product is CASSSGQGYGNEQFF.